Each of the 32 T cell receptor beta chains below was sequenced from the same sample in a study of metastatic and nonmetastatic thyroid tumors. No treatment of any kind had been given to any patient before thyroid surgery. With MiXCR, TCRdb reprocessed the PCR reads. The table records some 90,000 clones, 8.6% of them present only once. The sequenced material came from blood. The receptors were sampled from a female donor with papillary thyroid cancer or a benign thyroid nodule (not recorded which). Some clones in this sample may be carry-over from other donors' samples.

This clone occurred many times. This chain connects TRBV6-1 to TRBJ1-4; D is uncertain. This CDR3 region has 13 residues. The V end was cut by 5 bases, the J end by 5 bases, with 9 bases between. CDR1 and CDR2 (germline): MNHNS, SASEGT. The DNA of the CDR3 is TGTGCCAGCAGTATCACCCCGAATGAAAAACTGTTTTTT. This codes for CASSITPNEKLFF.

This clone was observed a few times. The chain uses TRBV9 and TRBJ2-6; D ambiguous. This CDR3 has 15 residues. Trimming shortened V by 1 base and J by 1 base, and 6 bases separated the two germline ends. CDR1 is SGDLS, CDR2 YYNGEE, per germline. CDR3 sequence reads: CASSVLGSGANVLTF. For the CDR3, the DNA is TGTGCCAGCAGCGTACTTGGGTCTGGGGCCAACGTCCTGACTTTC.

This clone has at least ten counts. The chain employs TRBV11-3 and TRBJ1-2; possible D gene TRBD1, 6 bases. Germline V gene sequence: CDR1 SGHNT, CDR2 YENEEA. V lost 5 bases to trimming and J lost 0 bases, with 22 bases between them. This CDR3 is built from 18 residues. The CDR3 DNA sequence: TGTGCCAGCAGCCATCTCCAAGGCAGGGGAATAGCTAACTATGGCTACACCTTC. This translates into CASSHLQGRGIANYGYTF.

This clone was recorded at least ten times. The rearrangement uses TRBV4-2 and TRBJ2-7, with D tentatively TRBD1 or TRBD2 (5 bases each). Trimming pared 0 bases from V and 7 bases from J, leaving 16 bases between. Germline-derived CDR1 and CDR2 are LGHNA and YNFKEQ. The CDR3 is made up of 15 amino acids. The CDR3 is CASSQEPGRTGEQYF. CDR3 nucleotides: TGTGCCAGCAGCCAAGAGCCGGGACGGACGGGGGAGCAGTACTTC.

This rearrangement joins TRBV29-1 to TRBJ2-2; TRBD1 aligns across 8 bases. Looked up from germline, CDR1 is SQVTM and CDR2 is ANQGSEA. The length of the CDR3 is 14 residues. The junction had 4 bases not matched to a gene; V was cut back by 4 bases and J by 3 bases. The CDR3 reads CSVVGTGYTGELFF. CDR3 sequence (DNA): TGCAGCGTTGTCGGGACAGGCTACACCGGGGAGCTGTTTTTT.

This clone has at least ten counts. V usage is TRBV5-1 and J usage is TRBJ1-3, with 9 bases fitting TRBD1. The germline CDR1 and CDR2 sequences are SGHRS and YFSETQ. V was clipped by 5 bases and J by 4 bases; unmatched bases: 4. The CDR3 loop spans 14 amino acids. The CDR3 DNA reads as TGCGCCAGCAGGGGGGACAGGGACGGAAACACCATATATTTT. Protein sequence: CASRGDRDGNTIYF.

This clone has at least ten counts. The J gene is TRBJ1-4, the V gene TRBV28; 10 bases match TRBD1. Germline CDR1 MDHEN, CDR2 SYDVKM. J lost 8 bases, V lost 6 bases, and 9 bases had no gene match. CDR3 length: 15 amino acids. The chain's CDR3 is CASSSAGTGEEKLFF. Here the CDR3 DNA reads TGTGCCAGCAGCTCGGCCGGGACAGGGGAGGAAAAACTGTTTTTT.

Remarks on this clone: Compared with germline, one end of the junction differs, possibly owing to a read error. This chain links TRBV15 with TRBJ2-7, with D perhaps TRBD2 (6 bases). There are 15 residues in the CDR3. CDR1 LNHNV and CDR2 YYDKDF come from the germline V gene (reference sequence). The CDR3 spells CATIRCLGGSYEQYF. The CDR3 region has the DNA TGTGCCACCATCAGATGTTTGGGGGGTTCCTACGAGCAGTACTTC.

This clone was seen many times. The chain links TRBV9 to TRBJ2-3; tentatively, D is TRBD2 (5 bases). Germline CDR1 is SGDLS and CDR2 is YYNGEE. The V end lost 6 bases, the J end lost 3 bases, and 14 bases lay between the germline ends. This CDR3 is 14 amino acids long. CDR3 amino acids: CASTHGMATDTQYF. Here the CDR3 DNA reads TGTGCCAGCACCCACGGGATGGCTACAGATACGCAGTATTTT.

This clone came up a few times. The rearrangement joins TRBV12-3 or TRBV12-4 to TRBJ2-2; 9 nucleotides match TRBD1. Unmatched junction bases numbered 4, after V lost 4 bases and J lost 1 base. This CDR3 is 16 amino acids long. Here the CDR3 reads CASSSRTGVNTGELFF. DNA of the CDR3: TGTGCCAGCAGTTCTAGGACAGGGGTGAACACCGGGGAGCTGTTTTTT.

The V gene is TRBV5-1, the J gene TRBJ2-7, with D hard to call. Germline CDR1 and CDR2: SGHRS and YFSETQ. The CDR3 runs to 15 residues. The V gene lost 1 base and the J gene lost 0 bases, with 11 bases spanning the gap. The CDR3 sequence is CASSLLGLSSYEQYF. The DNA for the CDR3 is TGCGCCAGCAGCTTGTTGGGGTTGAGCTCCTACGAGCAGTACTTC.

This clone has at least ten counts. The chain combines TRBV12-3 or TRBV12-4 with TRBJ2-7, with 7 bases matching TRBD1. This CDR3 has 14 amino acids. With 10 bases clipped from V and 6 bases from J, the junction kept 15 bases outside the gene matches. CDR3 sequence (DNA): TGTGCCATCTCTGGACAGGCCTCCTACGGCGAGCAGTACTTC. Translated: CAISGQASYGEQYF.

This clone was recorded a few times. Other nucleotide sequences in the sample specify the same CDR3. The J gene is TRBJ1-2, the V gene TRBV2, with 10 bases that match TRBD1. This CDR3 comprises 15 residues. Germline CDR1 is SNHLY and CDR2 is FYNNEI. The V and J ends lost 5 bases and 8 bases, in that order; junction bases with no gene match: 11. The CDR3 is CASSLRDRGLRGYTF. CDR3 nucleotides: TGTGCCAGCAGTCTCCGGGACAGGGGTCTTCGAGGCTACACCTTC.

This clone came up a few times. The chain joins TRBV20-1 to TRBJ1-5; D gene unclear. This CDR3 has 14 amino acids. V was cut by 1 base and J by 0 bases, with 7 bases left in between. The germline CDR1 and CDR2 sequences are DFQATT and SNEGSKA (reference sequence). This CDR3 reads CSARGTISNQPQHF. CDR3 sequence (DNA): TGCAGTGCTAGAGGCACAATTAGCAATCAGCCCCAGCATTTT.

This clone was counted at least ten times. The CDR3 reads CASSSGGEETQYF. CDR3 coding DNA: TGTGCCAGCAGCTCCGGCGGGGAAGAGACCCAGTACTTC. The gene calls are TRBV7-9 and TRBJ2-5, with a possible D match to TRBD2 (6 bases). V lost 4 bases, J lost 3 bases, and 9 bases lay in between. The CDR3 contains 13 residues. Germline V gene data show CDR1 as SEHNR and CDR2 as FQNEAQ (reference sequence).

This clone was counted ten times or more. This rearrangement joins TRBV6-1 to TRBJ2-5; TRBD1 or TRBD2 may be the D gene (6 bases each). The V gene's germline CDR1 is MNHNS and CDR2 SASEGT. Trimming shortened V by 4 bases and J by 4 bases, and 10 bases separated the two germline ends. This CDR3 region has 13 residues. The DNA of the CDR3 is TGTGCCAGCAGTGGAGGGGGGCGAGAGACCCAGTACTTC. Amino acid sequence: CASSGGGRETQYF.

At least ten counts were recorded for this clone. The junction departs from germline at one end; a sequencing error may be responsible. The chain combines TRBV6-1 with TRBJ1-1, with 7 bases that match TRBD1. This CDR3 region has 14 residues. The germline V gene encodes CDR1 MNHNS and CDR2 SASEGT. In DNA, the CDR3 is TGTGCCAGCAATGAACAGGGGCCGGGGACTGAAGCTTTCTTT. Translating gives CASNEQGPGTEAFF.

This clone was picked up many times. The chain combines TRBV7-2 with TRBJ1-6, with 10 bases matching TRBD1. This CDR3 contains 14 residues. CDR1 SGHTA and CDR2 FQGNSA come from the germline V gene. Losses at the gene ends were 6 bases for V and 10 bases for J; bases not matched to a gene: 6. CDR3 in DNA: TGTGCCAGCAGTCGGACAGGGGGGGAATCACCCCTCCACTTT. Protein sequence: CASSRTGGESPLHF.

In this sample, this clone turned up many times. The rearrangement uses TRBV20-1 and TRBJ2-7; D unclear. The V end lost 0 bases, the J end lost 2 bases, and 8 bases lay between the germline ends. This CDR3 spans 13 amino acids. The germline CDR1 and CDR2 sequences are DFQATT and SNEGSKA (reference sequence). The CDR3 spells CSARDEQTYEQYF. The DNA for the CDR3 is TGCAGTGCTAGAGATGAACAGACCTACGAGCAGTACTTC.

This clone has just a few counts. The chain recombines TRBV12-3 or TRBV12-4 with TRBJ1-1; the D is unclear. This CDR3 is built from 13 residues. V dropped 3 bases and J dropped 3 bases, with 8 bases sitting between them. The CDR3 DNA follows: TGTGCCAGCAGTTTTCAAATGGACACTGAAGCTTTCTTT. This translates into CASSFQMDTEAFF.

Ten or more counts support this clone. The chain carries TRBV6-4 and TRBJ2-5; maybe TRBD2 (5 bases). Germline lookup yields CDR1 MRHNA and CDR2 SNTAGT. This CDR3 contains 14 residues. V was clipped by 3 bases and J by 7 bases, with 15 bases between them. The chain's CDR3 is CASSEGYGAVTQYF. As DNA, the CDR3 is TGTGCCAGCAGTGAGGGGTACGGAGCGGTGACCCAGTACTTC.

This clone was detected a few times. The chain couples TRBV9 to TRBJ1-3; 7 nucleotides align to TRBD1. CDR1 and CDR2 (germline): SGDLS, YYNGEE. CDR3 length: 18 residues. J gave up 4 bases and V 1 base, and 14 bases lay outside the gene matches. The CDR3 is CASSVSPSDREIGNTIYF. The CDR3 bases are TGTGCCAGCAGCGTATCCCCCTCCGACAGGGAGATAGGAAACACCATATATTTT. The whole variable domain, remainder taken from reference TRBV9 and TRBJ1-3, is DSGVTQTPKHLITATGQRVTLRCSPRSGDLSVYWYQQSLDQGLQFLIQYYNGEERAKGNILERFSAQQFPDLHSELNLSSLELGDSALYFCASSVSPSDREIGNTIYFGEGSWLTVV.

This clone was found a few times. A read error may explain this, as a much larger clone is one base away. V usage is TRBV4-2 and J usage is TRBJ2-5, with TRBD2 matching 11 bases. After removal of 6 bases from V and 5 bases from J, the junction contained 11 bases not matched to a gene. This CDR3 is built from 16 residues. Germline V CDR1 and CDR2: LGHNA, YNFKEQ. CDR3 nucleotides: TGTGCCAGCAGTCCTCTCACTAGCGGGGGTGGGGAGACCCAGTACTTC. Its translation is CASSPLTSGGGETQYF.

This clone was detected many times. In DNA, the CDR3 is TGTGCCACCAGATCGGGCTGGGACGGGGAGCTGTTTTTT. It translates to CATRSGWDGELFF. The chain has TRBV24-1 and TRBJ2-2; unclear D gene. Germline V gene data show CDR1 as KGHDR and CDR2 as SFDVKD. Trimming pared 7 bases from V and 7 bases from J, leaving 12 bases between. The CDR3 consists of 13 residues.

The chain carries TRBV13 and TRBJ2-2, with TRBD2 matching 9 bases. CDR3 length: 17 amino acids. Germline V CDR1 and CDR2: PRHDT, FYEKMQ (reference sequence). The junction had 8 bases not matched to a gene; V was cut back by 2 bases and J by 4 bases. The DNA of the CDR3 is TGTGCCAGCAGCTTACTTCTTGGCGGGGGGGCCACCGGGGAGCTGTTTTTT. It codes for CASSLLLGGGATGELFF.

This clone was counted many times. Different DNA sequences within this sample yield the same CDR3. This chain links TRBV6-1 with TRBJ2-7; no firm D call. The CDR3 loop spans 15 amino acids. CDR1 and CDR2 (germline): MNHNS, SASEGT. Trimming took 5 bases from V and 0 from J, leaving 14 bases between them. The CDR3: CASSFQTESSYEQYF. In nucleotides, the CDR3 is TGTGCCAGCAGTTTCCAGACCGAGAGCTCCTACGAGCAGTACTTC.

At least ten counts were recorded for this clone. This chain joins TRBV4-1 and TRBJ2-7; 10 nucleotides match TRBD1. J gave up 5 bases and V 3 bases, and 7 bases lay outside the gene matches. This CDR3 region has 15 residues. Germline V gene data show CDR1 as MGHRA and CDR2 as YSYEKL. The chain's CDR3 is CASSQAGTGEHEQYF. For the CDR3, the DNA is TGCGCCAGCAGCCAGGCCGGGACAGGGGAACACGAGCAGTACTTC.

This clone was observed many times. This chain connects TRBV6-1 to TRBJ1-4; D is undetermined. Between the trimmed V and J ends, which lost 6 bases and 7 bases, there was a span of 21 bases. This CDR3 region has 16 residues. Germline CDR1 is MNHNS and CDR2 is SASEGT. The CDR3 protein is CASSDLSGRVGEKLFF. CDR3 nucleotide sequence: TGTGCCAGCAGCGACCTGTCGGGAAGGGTCGGTGAAAAACTGTTTTTT.

This sequence joins TRBV5-1 and TRBJ2-7, with 11 nucleotides matching TRBD2. Trimming at V came to 4 bases and at J to 5 bases, leaving 20 bases not matched to a gene. CDR3 length: 19 amino acids. Germline loops: CDR1 SGHRS, CDR2 YFSETQ. The CDR3 reads CASSASTSGGPLGIHEQYF. CDR3 sequence (DNA): TGCGCCAGCAGCGCCTCCACTAGCGGGGGCCCCTTAGGGATCCACGAGCAGTACTTC.

The CDR3 loop is CASSLDYSEQFF. For the CDR3, the DNA is TGCGCCAGCAGCTTGGACTATTCTGAGCAGTTCTTC. The chain uses TRBV5-1 and TRBJ2-1; D ambiguous. The germline gives CDR1 SGHRS, CDR2 YFSETQ. V was cut by 0 bases and J by 9 bases, with 7 bases left in between. There are 12 residues in the CDR3.

This clone was detected many times. The chain is built from TRBV5-1 and TRBJ2-7; D possibly corresponds to TRBD2 (5 bases). The V and J ends lost 0 bases and 3 bases respectively, with 10 bases between them. CDR3 length equals 14 residues. CDR1 is SGHRS, CDR2 YFSETQ, per germline. CDR3 sequence reads: CASSLAGGGYEQYF. CDR3 coding DNA: TGCGCCAGCAGCTTGGCCGGAGGCGGCTACGAGCAGTACTTC.

The J gene is TRBJ2-2, the V gene TRBV2; 16 bases align to TRBD2. The V gene's germline CDR1 is SNHLY and CDR2 FYNNEI. This CDR3 comprises 20 residues. V lost 6 bases to trimming and J lost 4 bases; unmatched junction nucleotides: 14. In DNA, the CDR3 is TGTGCCAGCAGGAATTCTCCGGGACTAGCGGGGGGGCCGAGCACCGGGGAGCTGTTTTTT. Protein sequence: CASRNSPGLAGGPSTGELFF.